In its sample, the clone carrying this T cell receptor beta chain was seen many times. Extraction of PBMCs used roughly 10 ml of fresh peripheral blood. This entry comes from a study of T cells in Graves' hyperthyroidism and ophthalmopathy. Trimming removed 7 bases from V and 0 bases from J, with 12 bases in between. Germline V gene data show CDR1 as MDHEN and CDR2 as SYDVKM. This CDR3 contains 14 residues. Amplification of TCR beta CDR3 regions used RNA as the template. HTBI primers were used for first-round RT-PCR of the TCR CDR3. TCRdb processed the multiplex PCR reads anew with MiXCR; each CDR3 protein has one entry. The sample gives 95,000 to 110,000 distinct CDR3 sequences, approximately 15% of which show up once; about 40% is in the top ten.

The chain has TRBV28 and TRBJ1-1, with D hard to call. Sequenced input: blood. This TCR derives from a woman between 50 and 59 years old with Graves' hyperthyroidism. The CDR3, as DNA: TGTGCCAGCACCTACAGCTCCATGAACACTGAAGCTTTCTTT. Protein product: CASTYSSMNTEAFF.